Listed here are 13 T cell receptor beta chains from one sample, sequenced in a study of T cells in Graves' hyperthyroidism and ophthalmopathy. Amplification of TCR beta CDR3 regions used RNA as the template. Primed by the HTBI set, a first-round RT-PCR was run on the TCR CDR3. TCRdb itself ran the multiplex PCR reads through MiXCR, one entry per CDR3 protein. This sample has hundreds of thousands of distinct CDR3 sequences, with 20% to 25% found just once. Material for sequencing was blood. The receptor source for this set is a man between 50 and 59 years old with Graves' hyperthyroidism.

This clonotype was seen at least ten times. This CDR3 reads CASSSDGLTEAFF. CDR3 DNA sequence: TGTGCCAGCAGCTCTGACGGACTCACTGAAGCTTTCTTT. This chain links TRBV7-9 with TRBJ1-1; no clear D. The V end was cut by 4 bases, the J end by 4 bases, with 10 bases between. The germline V gene has CDR1 SEHNR and CDR2 FQNEAQ (reference sequence). This CDR3 spans 13 amino acids.

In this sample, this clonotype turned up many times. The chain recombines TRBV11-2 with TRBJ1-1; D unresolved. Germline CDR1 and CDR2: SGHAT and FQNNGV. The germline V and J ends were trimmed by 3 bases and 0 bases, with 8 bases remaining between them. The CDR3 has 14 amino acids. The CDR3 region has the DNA TGTGCCAGCAGCTTCCCTGGCATGAACACTGAAGCTTTCTTT. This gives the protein CASSFPGMNTEAFF.

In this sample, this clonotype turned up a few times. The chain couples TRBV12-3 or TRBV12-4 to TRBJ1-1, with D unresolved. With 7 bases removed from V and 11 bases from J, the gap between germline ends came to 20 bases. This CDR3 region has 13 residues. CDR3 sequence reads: CASTPDGMPRAFF. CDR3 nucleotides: TGTGCCAGCACCCCGGACGGGATGCCGCGCGCTTTCTTT.

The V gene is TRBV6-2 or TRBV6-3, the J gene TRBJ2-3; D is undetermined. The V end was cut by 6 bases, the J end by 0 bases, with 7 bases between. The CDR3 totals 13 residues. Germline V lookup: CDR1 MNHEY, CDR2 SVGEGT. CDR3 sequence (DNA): TGTGCCAGCAGCCACGTTAGCACAGATACGCAGTATTTT. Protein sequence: CASSHVSTDTQYF.

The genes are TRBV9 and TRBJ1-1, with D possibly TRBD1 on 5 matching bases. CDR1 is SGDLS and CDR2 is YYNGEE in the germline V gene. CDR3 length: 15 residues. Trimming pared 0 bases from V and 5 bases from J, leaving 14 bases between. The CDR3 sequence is CASSVAWDGRTEAFF. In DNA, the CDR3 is TGTGCCAGCAGCGTAGCTTGGGACGGGCGGACTGAAGCTTTCTTT.

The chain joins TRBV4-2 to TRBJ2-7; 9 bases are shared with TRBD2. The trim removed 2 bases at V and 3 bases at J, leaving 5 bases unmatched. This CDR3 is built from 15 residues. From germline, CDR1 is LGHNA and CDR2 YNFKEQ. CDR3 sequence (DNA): TGTGCCAGCAGCCAACCTGGGACTAGCAGCTACGAGCAGTACTTC. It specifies CASSQPGTSSYEQYF.

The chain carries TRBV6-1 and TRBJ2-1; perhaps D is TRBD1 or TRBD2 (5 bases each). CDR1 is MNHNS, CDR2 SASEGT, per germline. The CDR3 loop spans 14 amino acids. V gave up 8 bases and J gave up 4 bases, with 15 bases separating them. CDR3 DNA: TGTGCCAGCGGTGGGGCTAGCAGATACAATGAGCAGTTCTTC. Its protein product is CASGGASRYNEQFF.

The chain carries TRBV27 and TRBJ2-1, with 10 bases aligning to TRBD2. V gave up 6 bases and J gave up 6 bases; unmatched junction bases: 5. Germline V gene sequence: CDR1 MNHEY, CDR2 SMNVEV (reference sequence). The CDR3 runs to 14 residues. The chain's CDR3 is CASRPSGRPNEQFF. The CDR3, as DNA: TGTGCCAGCAGGCCTAGCGGGAGACCCAATGAGCAGTTCTTC.

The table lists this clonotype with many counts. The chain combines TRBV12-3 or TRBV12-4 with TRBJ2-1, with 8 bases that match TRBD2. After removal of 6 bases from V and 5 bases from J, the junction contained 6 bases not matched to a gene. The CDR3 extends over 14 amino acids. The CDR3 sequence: CASSLSGKHNEQFF. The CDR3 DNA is TGTGCCAGCAGCCTTAGCGGGAAGCACAATGAGCAGTTCTTC.

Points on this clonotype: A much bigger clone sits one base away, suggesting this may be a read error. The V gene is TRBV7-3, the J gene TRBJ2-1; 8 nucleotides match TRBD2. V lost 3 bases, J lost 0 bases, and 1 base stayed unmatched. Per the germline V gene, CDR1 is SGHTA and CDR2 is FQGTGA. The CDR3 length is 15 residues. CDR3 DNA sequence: TGTGCCAGCAGCTTTAGCGGGGCCTCCTACAATGAGCAGTTCTTC. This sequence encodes CASSFSGASYNEQFF.

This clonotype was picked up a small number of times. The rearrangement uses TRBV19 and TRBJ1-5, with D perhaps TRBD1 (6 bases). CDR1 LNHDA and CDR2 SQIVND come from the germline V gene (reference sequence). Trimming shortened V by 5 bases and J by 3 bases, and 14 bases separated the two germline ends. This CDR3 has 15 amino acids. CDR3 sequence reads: CASSPDRSYNQPQHF. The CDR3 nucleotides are TGTGCCAGTAGTCCGGACAGATCATACAATCAGCCCCAGCATTTT.

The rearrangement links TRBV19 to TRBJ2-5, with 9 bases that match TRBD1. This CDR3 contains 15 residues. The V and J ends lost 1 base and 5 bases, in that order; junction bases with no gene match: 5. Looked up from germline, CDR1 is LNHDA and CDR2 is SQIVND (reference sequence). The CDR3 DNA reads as TGTGCCAGTAGTATAGGCGGGACAGGGAGGGAGACCCAGTACTTC. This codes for CASSIGGTGRETQYF.

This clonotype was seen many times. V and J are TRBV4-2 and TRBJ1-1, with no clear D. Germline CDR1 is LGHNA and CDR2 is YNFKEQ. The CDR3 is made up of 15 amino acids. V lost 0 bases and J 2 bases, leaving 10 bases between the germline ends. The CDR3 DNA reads TGTGCCAGCAGCCAAGATTGGGGAGGTAACACTGAAGCTTTCTTT. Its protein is CASSQDWGGNTEAFF.